This record looks at one TCR beta chain sequence and its context. TCRdb keeps only in-frame clones here, not all; method: immunoSEQ multiplex PCR. The sample has more than 150,000 clones, roughly 87% seen once. The data originate from a study of blood T cell repertoires in COVID-19. As for the study in general: The cDNA or gDNA used as material had been derived from T cells, B-cell-depleted T cells, or PBMCs.

There are 15 residues in the CDR3. Trimming removed 1 base at V and 7 bases at J, with 14 bases between. The V gene's germline CDR1 is SNHLY and CDR2 FYNNEI. The sequenced material came from peripheral blood. This receptor was obtained from a woman between 40 and 55 years old with acute or convalescent COVID-19. This chain links TRBV2 with TRBJ2-4, with D possibly being TRBD1 (6 bases). This chain's CDR3 is CASSEGGQPFNIQYF. CDR3 coding DNA: TGTGCCAGCAGTGAAGGAGGACAGCCATTCAACATTCAGTACTTC.